A selection of T cell receptor beta chains follows, all from one sample in a study of blood T cells in healthy people across ages. Using its own MiXCR run on the 5' RACE reads, TCRdb lists one record per CDR3 protein. The sample holds approximately 810,000 distinct CDR3 sequences, 25% to 30% seen once. The sequenced material came from blood. The receptor source for this set is a woman older than 75 in good health. Each CDR3 is given with its conserved first and last residue. Each record gives: V gene, J gene, D gene, clone size, CDR3 DNA, CDR3 protein. The D gene is left open where the match is weak. Clone size is stated in some rows and not others, as once, few, many or a class when expanded.

V: TRBV7-2; J: TRBJ2-7; D: .; size: .; DNA: TGTGCCAGCAGCCCCGGGTCCGGGGACGGCTACGAGCAGTACTTC; CDR3: CASSPGSGDGYEQYF
V: TRBV7-2; J: TRBJ1-4; D: .; size: .; DNA: TGTGCCAGCAGCTTAAGAACCTGGGCAACTAATGGAAAACTGTTTTTT; CDR3: CASSLRTWATNGKLFF
V: TRBV27; J: TRBJ2-1; D: .; size: many; DNA: TGTGCCAGCAGGGGGGGTCCTGTTGAGCAGTTCTTC; CDR3: CASRGGPVEQFF
V: TRBV12-3/TRBV12-4; J: TRBJ1-6; D: .; size: .; DNA: TGTGCCAGCAGACCAGGACAGACGAGCAATTCACCCCTCCACTTT; CDR3: CASRPGQTSNSPLHF
V: TRBV7-2; J: TRBJ1-4; D: .; size: many; DNA: TGTGCCAGCAGCTTCAGTGGGGGTCCTAATGAAAAACTGTTTTTT; CDR3: CASSFSGGPNEKLFF
V: TRBV5-6; J: TRBJ2-1; D: .; size: many; DNA: TGTGCCAGCAGCAAAGCTTATGAGCAGTTCTTC; CDR3: CASSKAYEQFF
V: TRBV7-2; J: TRBJ2-1; D: TRBD1; size: many; DNA: TGTGCCAGCAGCCGGAGCGGACAGGGCGTTATGAATGAGCAGTTCTTC; CDR3: CASSRSGQGVMNEQFF
V: TRBV6-1; J: TRBJ2-7; D: .; size: many; DNA: TGTGCCAGCAGCGAGACAGCCTACGAGCAGTACTTC; CDR3: CASSETAYEQYF
V: TRBV10-3; J: TRBJ1-1; D: TRBD1; size: many; DNA: TGTGCCATCAGTGAGGGACAGGACGGGACTGAAGCTTTCTTT; CDR3: CAISEGQDGTEAFF
V: TRBV20-1; J: TRBJ1-5; D: .; size: many; DNA: TGCAGTGCTAGAGAGTCAAGGACGAGCCAGCCCCAGCATTTT; CDR3: CSARESRTSQPQHF
V: TRBV3-1; J: TRBJ1-5; D: .; size: .; DNA: TGTGCCAGCAGCCAGGGGGGGGGCCCCCAGCATTTT; CDR3: CASSQGGGPQHF
V: TRBV7-2; J: TRBJ1-1; D: .; size: .; DNA: TGTGCCAGCAGGGGACTCGGACGGGACACTGAAGCTTTCTTT; CDR3: CASRGLGRDTEAFF
V: TRBV7-2; J: TRBJ2-7; D: .; size: many; DNA: TGTGCCAGCAGCTTAGGACCTTACTACGAGCAGTACTTC; CDR3: CASSLGPYYEQYF
V: TRBV12-3/TRBV12-4; J: TRBJ2-3; D: .; size: many; DNA: TGTGCCAGCAGTTTCGCGGGGTTCGGCACAGATACGCAGTATTTT; CDR3: CASSFAGFGTDTQYF
V: TRBV11-3; J: TRBJ2-7; D: TRBD2; size: .; DNA: TGTGCCGGCAGCCCTAGCGGGGGCCGCAATGAGCAGTACTTC; CDR3: CAGSPSGGRNEQYF
V: TRBV6-5; J: TRBJ1-2; D: .; size: many; DNA: TGTGCCAGCAGTTCGACCATTAGAAAACAGGCCCCAGGCTATGGCTACACCTTC; CDR3: CASSSTIRKQAPGYGYTF
V: TRBV20-1; J: TRBJ1-2; D: .; size: .; DNA: TGCAGTGCTATTCAGACGGGCGGCTACACCTTC; CDR3: CSAIQTGGYTF
V: TRBV6-5; J: TRBJ2-7; D: .; size: many; DNA: TGTGCCAGCAGCCGCACGGACAGTTCCTACGAGCAGTACTTC; CDR3: CASSRTDSSYEQYF
V: TRBV14; J: TRBJ1-3; D: .; size: .; DNA: TGTGCCAGCAGCCGAGCAGGGGTCAGAAACACCATATATTTT; CDR3: CASSRAGVRNTIYF
V: TRBV12-3/TRBV12-4; J: TRBJ2-1; D: TRBD2; size: many; DNA: TGTGCCAGCAGTCCCCGAAGACTAGCGGGGAACAATGAGCAGTTCTTC; CDR3: CASSPRRLAGNNEQFF
V: TRBV6-5; J: TRBJ1-3; D: TRBD1; size: few; DNA: TGTGCCAGCAGTAGGGACAGTGTCTCTGGAAACACCATATATTTT; CDR3: CASSRDSVSGNTIYF
V: TRBV7-2; J: TRBJ2-1; D: .; size: many; DNA: TGTGCCAGCAGCACTGGGACTTCTACCCAATACAATGAGCAGTTCTTC; CDR3: CASSTGTSTQYNEQFF
V: TRBV11-3; J: TRBJ2-2; D: .; size: few; DNA: TGTGCCAGCAGCTTAGTCCGGTTGGCCAGGGACACCGGGGAGCTGTTTTTT; CDR3: CASSLVRLARDTGELFF
V: TRBV3-1; J: TRBJ1-1; D: .; size: many; DNA: TGTGCCAGCAGCCAAGTCAGGGGGAACACTGAAGCTTTCTTT; CDR3: CASSQVRGNTEAFF
V: TRBV7-9; J: TRBJ2-1; D: .; size: .; DNA: TGTGCCAGCAGTACTACAGGCGGGTATGAGCAGTTCTTC; CDR3: CASSTTGGYEQFF
V: TRBV28; J: TRBJ1-4; D: .; size: .; DNA: TGTGCCAGCAGGTCGGGGGGATGGGAAAAACTGTTTTTT; CDR3: CASRSGGWEKLFF
V: TRBV27; J: TRBJ2-5; D: .; size: once; DNA: TGTGCCAGCAGGCGGACAGTCCAAGGGACCCAGTACTTC; CDR3: CASRRTVQGTQYF
V: TRBV29-1; J: TRBJ2-1; D: TRBD2; size: .; DNA: TGCAGCGCCCTAGCGGGCAGCTCCTACAATGAGCAGTTCTTC; CDR3: CSALAGSSYNEQFF